This T cell receptor beta chain was recorded in a study of cytomegalovirus exposure and HLA in healthy donors. General study points: The study designated 150 or so TCR beta chains cytomegalovirus-associated.

This clone was counted only a few times. The antigen remains unidentified. Deletions cut 7 bases from V and 1 base from J, with 8 bases between. The CDR3 consists of 12 residues. Germline V lookup: CDR1 SNHLY, CDR2 FYNNEI. The PCR employed 60 Vbeta primers together with 13 Jbeta primers. Here immunoSEQ multiplex PCR was the method, and the copy in TCRdb shows in-frame clones only, minus some. The sample has more than 85,000 clones, over 65% seen once. This receptor was taken from a man in his forties or fifties in good health and CMV-seropositive. The specimen sequenced was PBMCs. The rearrangement uses TRBV2 and TRBJ2-7; no firm D call. This CDR3 is CASKLNSYEQYF. CDR3 nucleotide sequence: TGTGCCAGCAAATTAAATTCCTACGAGCAGTACTTC.